This TCR beta chain was captured in a study of Ad26.COV2.S vaccination and SARS-CoV-2 variants. A word on this clone: The antigen is not known.

Some clones are missing from TCRdb's copy, which holds only in-frame ones; the method was immunoSEQ multiplex PCR. Among over 110,000 clones listed, just over 85% were seen once. Germline CDR1 and CDR2: LNHDA and SQIVND (reference sequence). The CDR3 is made up of 14 amino acids. V was cut by 5 bases and J by 4 bases, with 13 bases left in between. Study results and caveats: There was reportedly substantial breadth in spike-specific CD8+ and CD4+ T cell responses after vaccination. Breadth of non-spike TCRs did not differ between vaccinees and placebo recipients. Breadth and depth estimates from TCRs may understate total T cell responses. It was vaccine recipients, not placebo recipients, who had the higher spike-specific TCR breadth.

The clonotype was recovered from a human donor who had recovered from COVID-19. This specimen consisted of peripheral blood, obtained after recovery from COVID-19. The chain is built from TRBV19 and TRBJ2-3; perhaps TRBD2 as D (6 bases). The CDR3 region is CASSLGGVSDTQYF. The DNA for the CDR3 is TGTGCCAGTAGTCTGGGCGGGGTTTCAGATACGCAGTATTTT.